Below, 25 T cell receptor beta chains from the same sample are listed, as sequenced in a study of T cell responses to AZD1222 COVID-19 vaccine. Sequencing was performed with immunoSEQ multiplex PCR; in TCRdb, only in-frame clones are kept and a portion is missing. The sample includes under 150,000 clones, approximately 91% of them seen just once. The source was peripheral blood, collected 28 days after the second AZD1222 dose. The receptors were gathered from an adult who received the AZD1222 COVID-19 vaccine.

The CDR3 DNA reads as TGCGCCAGCAGCGCCGCGGGGGTCGATGAGCAGTTCTTC. It encodes CASSAAGVDEQFF. The chain has TRBV5-1 and TRBJ2-1; the match to TRBD2 covers 7 bases. The germline V gene encodes CDR1 SGHRS and CDR2 YFSETQ. J lost 8 bases, V lost 4 bases, and 6 bases had no gene match. The CDR3 has 13 amino acids.

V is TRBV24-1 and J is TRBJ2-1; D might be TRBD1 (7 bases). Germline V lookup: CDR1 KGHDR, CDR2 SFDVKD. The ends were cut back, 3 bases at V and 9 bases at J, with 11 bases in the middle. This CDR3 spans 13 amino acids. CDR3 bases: TGTGCCACCAGTGATCTCAGGGGGGTTGAGCAGTTCTTC. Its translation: CATSDLRGVEQFF.

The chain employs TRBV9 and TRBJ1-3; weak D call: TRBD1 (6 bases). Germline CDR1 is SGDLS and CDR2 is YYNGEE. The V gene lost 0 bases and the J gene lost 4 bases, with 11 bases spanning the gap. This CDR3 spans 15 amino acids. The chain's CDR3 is CASSVGPGAGNTIYF. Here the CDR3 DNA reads TGTGCCAGCAGCGTAGGGCCAGGGGCAGGAAACACCATATATTTT.

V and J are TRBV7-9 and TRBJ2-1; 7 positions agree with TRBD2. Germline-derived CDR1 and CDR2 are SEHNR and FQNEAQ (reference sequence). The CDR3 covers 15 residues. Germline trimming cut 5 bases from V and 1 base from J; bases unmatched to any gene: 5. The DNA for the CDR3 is TGTGCCAGCAGCACCCCGGGGGGATCCTACAATGAGCAGTTCTTC. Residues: CASSTPGGSYNEQFF.

This CDR3 reads CASSIGGTPNYGYTF. For the CDR3, the DNA is TGTGCCAGCAGCATAGGGGGCACCCCTAACTATGGCTACACCTTC. This chain links TRBV6-6 with TRBJ1-2; TRBD1 aligns across 7 bases. This CDR3 comprises 15 residues. V gave up 6 bases and J gave up 0 bases; unmatched junction bases: 7. The germline CDR1 and CDR2 sequences are MNHNY and SVGAGI (reference sequence).

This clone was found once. CDR3 sequence reads: CASSLMQGELFF. The CDR3 DNA follows: TGTGCCAGCAGTTTAATGCAAGGGGAGCTGTTTTTT. This chain links TRBV12-3 or TRBV12-4 with TRBJ2-2; D unresolved. This CDR3 is built from 12 residues. The V and J ends lost 2 bases and 8 bases respectively, with 6 bases between them.

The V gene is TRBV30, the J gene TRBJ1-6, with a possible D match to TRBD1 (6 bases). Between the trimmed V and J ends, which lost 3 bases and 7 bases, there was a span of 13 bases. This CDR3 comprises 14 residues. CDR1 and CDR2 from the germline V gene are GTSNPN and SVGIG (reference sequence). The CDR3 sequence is CAWSRGQTNSPLHF. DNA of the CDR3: TGTGCCTGGAGCCGCGGACAGACGAATTCACCCCTCCACTTT.

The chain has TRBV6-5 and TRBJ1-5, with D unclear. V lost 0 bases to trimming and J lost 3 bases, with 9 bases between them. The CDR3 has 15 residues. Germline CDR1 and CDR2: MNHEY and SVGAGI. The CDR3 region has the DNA TGTGCCAGCAGTTACTCGATCTCCAACAATCAGCCCCAGCATTTT. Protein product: CASSYSISNNQPQHF.

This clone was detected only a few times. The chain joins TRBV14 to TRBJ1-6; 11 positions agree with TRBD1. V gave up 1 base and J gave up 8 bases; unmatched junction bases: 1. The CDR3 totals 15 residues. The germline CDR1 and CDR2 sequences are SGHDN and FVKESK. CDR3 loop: CASSQGTGGHSPLHF. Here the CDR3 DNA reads TGTGCCAGCAGCCAAGGGACAGGGGGCCATTCACCCCTCCACTTT. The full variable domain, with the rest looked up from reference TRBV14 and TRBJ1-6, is EAGVTQFPSHSVIEKGQTVTLRCDPISGHDNLYWYRRVMGKEIKFLLHFVKESKQDESGMPNNRFLAERTGGTYSTLKVQPAELEDSGVYFCASSQGTGGHSPLHFGNGTRLTVT.

The CDR3 nucleotides are TGTGCCAGTAGTATTAACAGCCCCTCATGGAACACTGAAGCTTTCTTT. Amino acids: CASSINSPSWNTEAFF. The chain joins TRBV19 to TRBJ1-1; the D is unclear. The CDR3 has 16 amino acids. Germline V gives CDR1 LNHDA, CDR2 SQIVND (reference sequence). V lost 3 bases, J lost 1 base, and 15 bases lay in between.

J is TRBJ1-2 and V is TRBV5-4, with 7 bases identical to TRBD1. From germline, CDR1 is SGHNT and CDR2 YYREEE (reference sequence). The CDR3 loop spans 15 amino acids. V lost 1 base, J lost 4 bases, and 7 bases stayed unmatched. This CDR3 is CASSLLQGGSYGYTF. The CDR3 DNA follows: TGTGCCAGCAGCTTGTTGCAGGGGGGTAGCTATGGCTACACCTTC.

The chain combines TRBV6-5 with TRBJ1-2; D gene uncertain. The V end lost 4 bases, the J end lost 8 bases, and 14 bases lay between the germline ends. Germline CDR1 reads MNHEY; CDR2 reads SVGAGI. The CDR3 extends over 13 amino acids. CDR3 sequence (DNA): TGTGCCAGCAGTTTCTCGGGCCTGGGCGGCTACACCTTC. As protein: CASSFSGLGGYTF.

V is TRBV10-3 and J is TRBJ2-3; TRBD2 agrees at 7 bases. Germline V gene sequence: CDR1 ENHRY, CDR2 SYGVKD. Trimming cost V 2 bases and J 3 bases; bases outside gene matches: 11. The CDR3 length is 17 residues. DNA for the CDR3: TGTGCCATCAGTGAGGCGGGAGTGGGGTCTGGGACAGATACGCAGTATTTT. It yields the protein CAISEAGVGSGTDTQYF.

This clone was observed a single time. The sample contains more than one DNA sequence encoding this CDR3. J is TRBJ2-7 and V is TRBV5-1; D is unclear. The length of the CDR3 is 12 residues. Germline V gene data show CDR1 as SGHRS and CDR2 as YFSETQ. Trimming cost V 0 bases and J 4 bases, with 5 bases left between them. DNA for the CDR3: TGCGCCAGCAGCTTGGATCGGTACGAGCAGTACTTC. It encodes CASSLDRYEQYF. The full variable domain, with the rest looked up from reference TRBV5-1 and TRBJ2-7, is KAGVTQTPRYLIKTRGQQVTLSCSPISGHRSVSWYQQTPGQGLQFLFEYFSETQRNKGNFPGRFSGRQFSNSRSEMNVSTLELGDSALYLCASSLDRYEQYFGPGTRLTVT.

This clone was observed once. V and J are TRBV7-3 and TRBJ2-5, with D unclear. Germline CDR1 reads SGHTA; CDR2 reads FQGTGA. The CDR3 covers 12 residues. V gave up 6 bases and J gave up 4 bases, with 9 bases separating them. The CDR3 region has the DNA TGTGCCAGCAGACCCATAAGAGAGACCCAGTACTTC. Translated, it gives CASRPIRETQYF.

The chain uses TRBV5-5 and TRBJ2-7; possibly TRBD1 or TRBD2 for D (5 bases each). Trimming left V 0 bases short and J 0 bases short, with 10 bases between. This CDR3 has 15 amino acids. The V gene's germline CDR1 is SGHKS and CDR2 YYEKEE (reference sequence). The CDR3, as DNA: TGTGCCAGCAGCTTGGCGGGGCTGAGCTCCTACGAGCAGTACTTC. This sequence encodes CASSLAGLSSYEQYF. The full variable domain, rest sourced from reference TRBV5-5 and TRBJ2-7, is DAGVTQSPTHLIKTRGQQVTLRCSPISGHKSVSWYQQVLGQGPQFIFQYYEKEERGRGNFPDRFSARQFPNYSSELNVNALLLGDSALYLCASSLAGLSSYEQYFGPGTRLTVT.

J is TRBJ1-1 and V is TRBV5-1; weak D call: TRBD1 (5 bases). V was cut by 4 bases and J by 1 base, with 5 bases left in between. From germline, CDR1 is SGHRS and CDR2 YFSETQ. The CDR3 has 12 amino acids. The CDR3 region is CASSTGNTEAFF. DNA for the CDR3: TGCGCCAGCAGCACAGGGAACACTGAAGCTTTCTTT.

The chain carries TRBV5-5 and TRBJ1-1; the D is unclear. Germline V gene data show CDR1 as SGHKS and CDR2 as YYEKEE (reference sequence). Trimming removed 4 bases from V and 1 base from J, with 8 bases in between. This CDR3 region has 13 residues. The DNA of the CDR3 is TGTGCCAGCAGCGAATACCAGAACACTGAAGCTTTCTTT. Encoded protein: CASSEYQNTEAFF.

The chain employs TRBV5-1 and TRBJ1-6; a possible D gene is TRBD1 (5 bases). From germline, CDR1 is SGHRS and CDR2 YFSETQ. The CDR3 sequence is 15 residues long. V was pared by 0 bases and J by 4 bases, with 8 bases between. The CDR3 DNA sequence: TGCGCCAGCAGCTTGGATGGGGGTTATAATTCACCCCTCCACTTT. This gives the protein CASSLDGGYNSPLHF.

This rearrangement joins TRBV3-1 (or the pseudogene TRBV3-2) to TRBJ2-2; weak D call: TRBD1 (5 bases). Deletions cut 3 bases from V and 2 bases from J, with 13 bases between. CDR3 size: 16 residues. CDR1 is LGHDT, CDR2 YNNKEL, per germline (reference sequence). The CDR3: CASSHRRTINTGELFF. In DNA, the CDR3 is TGTGCCAGCAGCCATCGACGGACAATTAACACCGGGGAGCTGTTTTTT.

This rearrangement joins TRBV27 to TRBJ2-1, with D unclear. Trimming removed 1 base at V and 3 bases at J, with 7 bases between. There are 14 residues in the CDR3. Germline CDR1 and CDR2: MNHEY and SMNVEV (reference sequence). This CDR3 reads CASSLFTRYNEQFF. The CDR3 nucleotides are TGTGCCAGCAGTTTATTTACCCGCTACAATGAGCAGTTCTTC.

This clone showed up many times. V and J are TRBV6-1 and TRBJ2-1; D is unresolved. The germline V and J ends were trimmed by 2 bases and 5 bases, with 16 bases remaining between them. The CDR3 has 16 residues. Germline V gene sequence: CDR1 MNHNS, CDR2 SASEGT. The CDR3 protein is CASSEWRGYAHNEQFF. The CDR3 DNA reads TGTGCCAGCAGTGAATGGCGTGGGTACGCTCACAATGAGCAGTTCTTC.

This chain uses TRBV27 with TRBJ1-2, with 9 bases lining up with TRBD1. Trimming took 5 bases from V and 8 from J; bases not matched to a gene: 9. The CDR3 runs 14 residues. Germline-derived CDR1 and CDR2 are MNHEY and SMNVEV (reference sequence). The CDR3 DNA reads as TGTGCCAGCAGTCCAGGACAGGGGTGGAACGGCTACACCTTC. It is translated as CASSPGQGWNGYTF.

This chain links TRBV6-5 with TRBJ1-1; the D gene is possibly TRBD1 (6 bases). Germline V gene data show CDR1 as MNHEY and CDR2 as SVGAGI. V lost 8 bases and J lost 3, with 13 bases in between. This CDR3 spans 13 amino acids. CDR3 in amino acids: CASARGFYTEAFF. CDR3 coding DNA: TGTGCCAGCGCAAGGGGGTTCTACACTGAAGCTTTCTTT.

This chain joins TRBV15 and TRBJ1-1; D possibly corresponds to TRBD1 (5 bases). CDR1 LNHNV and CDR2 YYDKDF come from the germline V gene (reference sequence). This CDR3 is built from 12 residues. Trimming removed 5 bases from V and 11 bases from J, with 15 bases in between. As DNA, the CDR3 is TGTGCCACCAGCTCCCGACAGTCGTCGGCTTTCTTT. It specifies CATSSRQSSAFF.